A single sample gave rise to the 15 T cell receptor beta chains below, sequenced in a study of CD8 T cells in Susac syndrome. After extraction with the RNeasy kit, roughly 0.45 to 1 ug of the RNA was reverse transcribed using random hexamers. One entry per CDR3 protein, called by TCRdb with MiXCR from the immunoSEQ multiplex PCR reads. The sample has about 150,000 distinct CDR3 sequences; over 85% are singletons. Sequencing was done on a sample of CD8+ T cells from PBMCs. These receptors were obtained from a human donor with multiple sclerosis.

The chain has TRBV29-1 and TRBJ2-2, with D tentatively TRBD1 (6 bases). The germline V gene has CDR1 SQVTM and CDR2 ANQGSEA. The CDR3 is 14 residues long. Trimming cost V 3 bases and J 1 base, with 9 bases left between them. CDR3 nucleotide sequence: TGCAGCGTTGATCAGGGGTTGAACACCGGGGAGCTGTTTTTT. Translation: CSVDQGLNTGELFF.

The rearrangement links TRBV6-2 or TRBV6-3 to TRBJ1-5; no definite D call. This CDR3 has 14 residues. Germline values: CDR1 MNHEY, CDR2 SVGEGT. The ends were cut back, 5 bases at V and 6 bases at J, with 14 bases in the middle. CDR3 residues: CASSPPSPGQPQHF. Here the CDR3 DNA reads TGTGCCAGCAGTCCCCCATCTCCAGGTCAGCCCCAGCATTTT.

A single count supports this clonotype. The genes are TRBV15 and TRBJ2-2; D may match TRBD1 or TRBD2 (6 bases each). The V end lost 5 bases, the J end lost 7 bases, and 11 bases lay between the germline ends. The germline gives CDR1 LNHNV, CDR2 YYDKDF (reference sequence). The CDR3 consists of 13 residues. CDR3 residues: CATSPEGGGELFF. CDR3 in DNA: TGTGCCACCAGCCCCGAGGGGGGCGGGGAGCTGTTTTTT.

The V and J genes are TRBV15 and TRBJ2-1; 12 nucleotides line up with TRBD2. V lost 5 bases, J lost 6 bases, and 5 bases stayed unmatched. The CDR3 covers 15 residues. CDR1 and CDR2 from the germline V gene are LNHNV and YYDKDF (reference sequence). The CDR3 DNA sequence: TGTGCCACCAGCCTGACTAGCGGGGGATTCAATGAGCAGTTCTTC. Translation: CATSLTSGGFNEQFF.

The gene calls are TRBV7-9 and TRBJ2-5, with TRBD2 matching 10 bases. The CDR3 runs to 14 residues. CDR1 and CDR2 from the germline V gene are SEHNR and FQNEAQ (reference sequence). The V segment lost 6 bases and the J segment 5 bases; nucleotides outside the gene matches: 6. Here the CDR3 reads CASSFSGGAETQYF. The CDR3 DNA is TGTGCCAGCAGTTTCAGCGGGGGGGCGGAGACCCAGTACTTC.

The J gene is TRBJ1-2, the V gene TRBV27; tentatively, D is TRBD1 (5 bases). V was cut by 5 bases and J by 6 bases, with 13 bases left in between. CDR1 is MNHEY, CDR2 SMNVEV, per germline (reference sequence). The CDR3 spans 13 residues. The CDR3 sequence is CASSPGGWDGYTF. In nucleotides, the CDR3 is TGTGCCAGCAGTCCCGGGGGATGGGATGGCTACACCTTC.

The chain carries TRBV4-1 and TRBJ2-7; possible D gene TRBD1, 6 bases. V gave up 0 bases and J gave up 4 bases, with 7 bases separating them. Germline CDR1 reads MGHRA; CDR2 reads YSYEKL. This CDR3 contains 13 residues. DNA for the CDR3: TGCGCCAGCAGCCAAGAAGACAGGTACGAGCAGTACTTC. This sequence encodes CASSQEDRYEQYF.

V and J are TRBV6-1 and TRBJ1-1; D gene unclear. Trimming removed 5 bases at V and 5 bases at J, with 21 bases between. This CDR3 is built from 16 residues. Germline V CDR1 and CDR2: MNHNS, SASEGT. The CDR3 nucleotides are TGTGCCAGCAGTCTTGTCCGGGTCTCCAGGACGACTGAAGCTTTCTTT. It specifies CASSLVRVSRTTEAFF.

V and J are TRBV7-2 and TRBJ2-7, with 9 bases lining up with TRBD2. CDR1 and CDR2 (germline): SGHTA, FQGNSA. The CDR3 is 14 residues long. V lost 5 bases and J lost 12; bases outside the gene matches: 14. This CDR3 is CASSLPTSGASLYF. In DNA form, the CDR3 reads TGTGCCAGCAGCCTACCGACTAGCGGCGCATCTCTGTACTTC. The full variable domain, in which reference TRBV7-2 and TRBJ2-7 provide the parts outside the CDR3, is GAGVSQSPSNKVTEKGKDVELRCDPISGHTALYWYRQSLGQGLEFLIYFQGNSAPDKSGLPSDRFSAERTGGSVSTLTIQRTQQEDSAVYLCASSLPTSGASLYFGPGTRLTVT.

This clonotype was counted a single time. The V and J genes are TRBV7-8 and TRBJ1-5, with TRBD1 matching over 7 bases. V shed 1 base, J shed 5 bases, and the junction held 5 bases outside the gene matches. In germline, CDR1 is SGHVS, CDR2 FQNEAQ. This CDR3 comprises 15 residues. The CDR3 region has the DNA TGTGCCAGCAGCTTAGGGACAGGACCCCATCAGCCCCAGCATTTT. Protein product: CASSLGTGPHQPQHF.

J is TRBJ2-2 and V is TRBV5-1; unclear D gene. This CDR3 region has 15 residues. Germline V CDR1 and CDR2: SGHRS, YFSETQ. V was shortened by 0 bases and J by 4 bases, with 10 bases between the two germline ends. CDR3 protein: CASSLEWASTGELFF. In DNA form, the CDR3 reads TGCGCCAGCAGCTTGGAGTGGGCGAGCACCGGGGAGCTGTTTTTT.

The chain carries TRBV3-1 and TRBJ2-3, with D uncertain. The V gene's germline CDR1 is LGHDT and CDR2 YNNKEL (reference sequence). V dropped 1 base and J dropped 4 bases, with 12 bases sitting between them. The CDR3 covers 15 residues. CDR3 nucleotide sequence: TGTGCCAGCAGCCAAGGAAATCCGGGTCCAGATACGCAGTATTTT. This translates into CASSQGNPGPDTQYF.

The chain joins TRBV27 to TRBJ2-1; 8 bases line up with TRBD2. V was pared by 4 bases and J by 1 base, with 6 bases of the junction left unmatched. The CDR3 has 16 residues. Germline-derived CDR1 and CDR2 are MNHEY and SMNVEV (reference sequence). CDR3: CASSSLLAESYNEQFF. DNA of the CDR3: TGTGCCAGCAGTTCCTTACTAGCGGAGTCCTACAATGAGCAGTTCTTC.

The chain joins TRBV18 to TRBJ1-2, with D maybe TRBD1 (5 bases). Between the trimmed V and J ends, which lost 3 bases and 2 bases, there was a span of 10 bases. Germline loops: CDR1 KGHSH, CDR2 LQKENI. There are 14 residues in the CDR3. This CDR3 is CASSPPEGNYGYTF. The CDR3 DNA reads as TGTGCCAGCTCACCTCCCGAGGGGAACTATGGCTACACCTTC. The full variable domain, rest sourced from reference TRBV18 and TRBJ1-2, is NAGVMQNPRHLVRRRGQEARLRCSPMKGHSHVYWYRQLPEEGLKFMVYLQKENIIDESGMPKERFSAEFPKEGPSILRIQQVVRGDSAAYFCASSPPEGNYGYTFGSGTRLTVV.

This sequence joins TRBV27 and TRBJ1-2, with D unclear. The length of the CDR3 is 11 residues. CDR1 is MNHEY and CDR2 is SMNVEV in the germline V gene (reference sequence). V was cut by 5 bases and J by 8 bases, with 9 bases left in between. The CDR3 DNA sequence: TGTGCCAGCAGTCCTGGTTGGGGCTACACCTTC. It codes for CASSPGWGYTF.